This T cell receptor (beta chain) stems from a study of cytomegalovirus exposure and HLA in healthy donors. Overall study context: Approximately 77 million unique TCRs from HLA-typed donors were held in an early release of data.

On this clone: Its antigen is not known.

Study-level results: The study had only CMV serostatus as immune exposure information. An ancestry cluster, one associated with Asian ancestry, reportedly showed fewer N-insertions than the approximately 670-donor mean in a later analysis.

The PCR ran on 60 Vbeta and 13 Jbeta primers. Sequencing used immunoSEQ multiplex PCR; TCRdb keeps in-frame clones, though not all of them. Across roughly 79,000 clones, the top ten clones capture around 4.4% of the sample. The CDR3 consists of 14 residues. Looked up from germline, CDR1 is SGDLS and CDR2 is YYNGEE. V gave up 0 bases and J gave up 1 base, with 7 bases separating them. Sequenced material: PBMCs. This TCR came from a young man in good health and CMV-seronegative. V gene TRBV9 combines with J gene TRBJ1-2; D possibly corresponds to TRBD1 (5 bases). Here the CDR3 DNA reads TGTGCCAGCAGCGTAGGGCAGGGTAACTATGGCTACACCTTC. Protein: CASSVGQGNYGYTF.